Included here is one TCR beta chain sequence, with context. The germline V and J ends were trimmed by 2 bases and 4 bases, with 3 bases remaining between them. The CDR3 is 11 residues long. The germline gives CDR1 SGDLS, CDR2 YYNGEE. In the authors' methods: Reference gene primers were amplified, and this amplification served to estimate nucleated cell counts. The assay was immunoSEQ multiplex PCR, and TCRdb's table has in-frame clones only and misses some. The D gene and trimming were derived from the DNA, and the V and J assignments and clone size from that table. The table has about 160,000 clones, roughly 91% seen once. The sample belongs to a study of blood T cell repertoires in COVID-19. Study-wide background: Samples came from the United States, Italy and Spain, spanning acute and convalescent COVID-19. Sources were T cells, B-cell-depleted T cells, or PBMCs; the material itself was cDNA or gDNA.

This chain links TRBV9 with TRBJ1-2; D is ambiguous. Material for sequencing was peripheral blood. This TCR was sampled from a woman aged 45-65 years with acute or convalescent COVID-19. The CDR3 loop is CASSVGYGYTF. The CDR3 bases are TGTGCCAGCAGCGTCGGCTATGGCTACACCTTC. Supplemented by reference TRBV9 and TRBJ1-2, the full variable domain reads DSGVTQTPKHLITATGQRVTLRCSPRSGDLSVYWYQQSLDQGLQFLIQYYNGEERAKGNILERFSAQQFPDLHSELNLSSLELGDSALYFCASSVGYGYTFGSGTRLTVV.